The 10 T cell receptor beta chains given below trace back to one sample, sequenced in a study of blood T cell repertoires in COVID-19. Here immunoSEQ multiplex PCR was the method, and the copy in TCRdb shows in-frame clones only, minus some. The sample includes about 65,000 clones, roughly 85% seen only once; the top ten take about 38%. Sample: peripheral blood. Every receptor here comes from a human donor in a cohort sampled during active COVID-19.

In DNA form, the CDR3 reads TGTGCCAGCAGTCGAACAGGGGGCTCTAACTATGGCTACACCTTC. It yields the protein CASSRTGGSNYGYTF. The V and J genes are TRBV2 and TRBJ1-2, with 9 bases lining up with TRBD1. Per the germline V gene, CDR1 is SNHLY and CDR2 is FYNNEI. The J segment lost 0 bases and the V segment lost 5 bases, leaving 4 bases of the junction unmatched. The CDR3 totals 15 residues.

The chain has TRBV9 and TRBJ2-5; 9 bases line up with TRBD1. Unmatched junction bases numbered 11, after V lost 7 bases and J lost 1 base. The CDR3 has 16 residues. Looked up from germline, CDR1 is SGDLS and CDR2 is YYNGEE. The CDR3 sequence: CASSAWDRASQETQYF. Here the CDR3 DNA reads TGTGCCAGCTCCGCCTGGGACAGGGCCTCCCAAGAGACCCAGTACTTC.

This chain uses TRBV3-1 (or the pseudogene TRBV3-2) with TRBJ1-2; no clear D. The CDR3 is 12 residues long. CDR1 and CDR2 from the germline V gene are LGHDT and YNNKEL (reference sequence). With 2 bases removed from V and 3 bases from J, the gap between germline ends came to 4 bases. Written as DNA, the CDR3 is TGTGCCAGCAGCCAATCGGACTATGGCTACACCTTC. Encoded protein: CASSQSDYGYTF.

The rearrangement uses TRBV7-9 and TRBJ2-2, with D uncertain. Trimming took 6 bases from V and 3 from J, leaving 5 bases between them. Per the germline V gene, CDR1 is SEHNR and CDR2 is FQNEAQ (reference sequence). This CDR3 has 12 amino acids. Here the CDR3 DNA reads TGTGCCAGCAGTAGAGACACCGGGGAGCTGTTTTTT. This encodes CASSRDTGELFF.

The CDR3 region is CAWSPGLAGLVLRETQYF. In DNA form, the CDR3 reads TGTGCCTGGAGTCCCGGCTTAGCGGGGTTGGTGCTCCGAGAGACCCAGTACTTC. The V call is TRBV30, the J call TRBJ2-5, with 8 bases that match TRBD2. This CDR3 has 18 residues. CDR1 is GTSNPN and CDR2 is SVGIG in the germline V gene (reference sequence). J was trimmed by 4 bases and V by 2 bases; bases with no gene match: 18.

This clone was observed once. CDR3 in DNA: TGCAGTGCTTTTACAGGGAGCGGCTACACCTTC. It encodes CSAFTGSGYTF. J is TRBJ1-2 and V is TRBV20-1, with a weak D call TRBD1 (6 bases). Germline V gives CDR1 DFQATT, CDR2 SNEGSKA (reference sequence). The CDR3 runs to 11 residues. Deletions cut 5 bases from V and 8 bases from J, with 12 bases between.

The V call is TRBV6-5, the J call TRBJ1-2, with a weak D call TRBD1 (5 bases). V lost 9 bases, J lost 6 bases, and 11 bases lay in between. The length of the CDR3 is 11 residues. Germline CDR1 MNHEY, CDR2 SVGAGI. CDR3 DNA: TGTGCCAGTTTACAGGCCCATGGCTACACCTTC. It specifies CASLQAHGYTF.

This clone was seen a handful of times. J is TRBJ2-3 and V is TRBV28, with 9 nucleotides matching TRBD2. Per the germline V gene, CDR1 is MDHEN and CDR2 is SYDVKM. After removal of 10 bases from V and 0 bases from J, the junction contained 5 bases not matched to a gene. CDR3 length: 14 residues. The CDR3 DNA reads as TGTGCCATCCAGACTAGCGGAAGCACAGATACGCAGTATTTT. Translation: CAIQTSGSTDTQYF.

CDR3 coding DNA: TGTGCCAGCAGCGCCTCCGGGACAGGGGGCATCACTGAAGCTTTCTTT. Residues: CASSASGTGGITEAFF. J is TRBJ1-1 and V is TRBV9, with TRBD1 matching 12 bases. CDR1 is SGDLS, CDR2 YYNGEE, per germline. The CDR3 extends over 16 amino acids. Unmatched junction bases numbered 7, after V lost 3 bases and J lost 4 bases.

The chain has TRBV7-9 and TRBJ2-4; tentative D call: TRBD2 (5 bases). The V gene's germline CDR1 is SEHNR and CDR2 FQNEAQ (reference sequence). V lost 1 base to trimming and J lost 6 bases, with 13 bases between them. The CDR3 extends over 15 amino acids. DNA for the CDR3: TGTGCCAGCAGCTTAGAAGGAGGATGGGCAAACATTCAGTACTTC. Its translation: CASSLEGGWANIQYF.